These 20 T cell receptor beta chains were all obtained from the same sample, sequenced in a study of graft-versus-host responses after intestinal transplantation. TCRdb's table, derived via immunoSEQ multiplex PCR, lists solely in-frame clones and lacks some. The sample comprises about 97,000 clones, approximately 90% of which are singletons, and more than 15% rests with the top ten. The source material was PBMCs, sampled about 460 days after intestinal transplant. The receptors were sampled from a human patient who received an intestinal transplant, so some T cells may come from the graft donor.

The V and J genes are TRBV7-6 and TRBJ2-7, with 8 bases aligning to TRBD2. This CDR3 is built from 15 residues. V lost 3 bases to trimming and J lost 7 bases; unmatched junction nucleotides: 11. The germline CDR1 and CDR2 sequences are SGHVS and FNYEAQ. The CDR3 DNA sequence: TGTGCCAGCAGCTTTGATAGCGGGGAAGGTCGGGAGCAGTACTTC. Residues: CASSFDSGEGREQYF.

As to this clone: Other DNA sequences of this sample code for an identical CDR3. The gene calls are TRBV11-3 and TRBJ2-7, with D maybe TRBD1 (6 bases). The length of the CDR3 is 14 residues. CDR1 and CDR2 (germline): SGHNT, YENEEA. Trimming shortened V by 4 bases and J by 3 bases, and 13 bases separated the two germline ends. The DNA of the CDR3 is TGTGCCAGCAGCTCTGGGGGCAGCAACTACGAGCAGTACTTC. This translates into CASSSGGSNYEQYF.

The chain carries TRBV25-1 and TRBJ1-4, with TRBD1 matching over 7 bases. Germline V CDR1 and CDR2: MGHDK, SYGVNS. The CDR3 contains 16 residues. V lost 3 bases and J lost 4; bases outside the gene matches: 8. DNA of the CDR3: TGTGCCAGCAGTGATATGGGTAACAGGGGTAATGAAAAACTGTTTTTT. Translation: CASSDMGNRGNEKLFF. Supplemented by reference TRBV25-1 and TRBJ1-4, the full variable domain reads EADIYQTPRYLVIGTGKKITLECSQTMGHDKMYWYQQDPGMELHLIHYSYGVNSTEKGDLSSESTVSRIRTEHFPLTLESARPSHTSQYLCASSDMGNRGNEKLFFGSGTQLSVL.

The chain is built from TRBV11-2 and TRBJ2-1; D possibly corresponds to TRBD1 (5 bases). This CDR3 comprises 15 residues. Germline-derived CDR1 and CDR2 are SGHAT and FQNNGV. Trimming removed 1 base from V and 3 bases from J, with 10 bases in between. The CDR3 protein is CASSLGFGHYNEQFF. The CDR3 DNA is TGTGCCAGCAGCTTAGGGTTTGGACACTACAATGAGCAGTTCTTC.

This clone was detected only once. The rearrangement joins TRBV6-5 to TRBJ2-5; D possibly corresponds to TRBD1 (6 bases). The V gene's germline CDR1 is MNHEY and CDR2 SVGAGI. The V end lost 6 bases, the J end lost 3 bases, and 14 bases lay between the germline ends. CDR3 length: 14 residues. Written as DNA, the CDR3 is TGTGCCAGCAGCCTCCGGACAGCCGAAGAGACCCAGTACTTC. Residues: CASSLRTAEETQYF.

The chain links TRBV4-2 to TRBJ1-4, with D possibly TRBD1 on 6 matching bases. CDR1 LGHNA and CDR2 YNFKEQ come from the germline V gene. V was trimmed by 1 base and J by 7 bases, leaving 13 bases between them. This CDR3 region has 15 residues. Here the CDR3 reads CASSQVSRGGEKLFF. CDR3 DNA: TGTGCCAGCAGCCAAGTATCCAGGGGAGGTGAAAAACTGTTTTTT.

This chain connects TRBV4-2 to TRBJ2-7, with 7 bases identical to TRBD2. Trimming took 1 base from V and 2 from J; bases not matched to a gene: 8. The CDR3 consists of 16 residues. Per the germline V gene, CDR1 is LGHNA and CDR2 is YNFKEQ. The CDR3 reads CASSQGGDYSPYEQYF. DNA for the CDR3: TGTGCCAGCAGCCAAGGGGGGGACTACTCCCCCTACGAGCAGTACTTC.

In its sample, this clone was seen once. V is TRBV5-1 and J is TRBJ1-2; 7 bases align to TRBD1. J lost 6 bases, V lost 4 bases, and 6 bases had no gene match. CDR1 and CDR2 (germline): SGHRS, YFSETQ. The CDR3 is 13 residues long. In nucleotides, the CDR3 is TGCGCCAGCAGCCCGCGGGACAGCCATGGCTACACCTTC. Amino acids: CASSPRDSHGYTF.

The gene calls are TRBV11-3 and TRBJ2-3; the match to TRBD2 covers 10 bases. Germline V CDR1 and CDR2: SGHNT, YENEEA. The J segment lost 5 bases and the V segment lost 5 bases, leaving 7 bases of the junction unmatched. This CDR3 region has 15 residues. CDR3 in amino acids: CASSQRGGLIDTQYF. The CDR3 DNA reads as TGTGCCAGCAGCCAGCGGGGGGGCCTGATAGATACGCAGTATTTT.

This chain uses TRBV9 with TRBJ2-7; D may be TRBD2 (6 bases). Germline V CDR1 and CDR2: SGDLS, YYNGEE. The CDR3 loop spans 15 amino acids. Trimming took 0 bases from V and 2 from J, leaving 12 bases between them. The CDR3 is CASSVAGVGAYEQYF. The CDR3 coding sequence is TGTGCCAGCAGCGTAGCGGGGGTCGGTGCCTACGAGCAGTACTTC. Full variable domain (outside the CDR3, taken from reference TRBV9 and TRBJ2-7): DSGVTQTPKHLITATGQRVTLRCSPRSGDLSVYWYQQSLDQGLQFLIQYYNGEERAKGNILERFSAQQFPDLHSELNLSSLELGDSALYFCASSVAGVGAYEQYFGPGTRLTVT.

The chain combines TRBV13 with TRBJ2-7, with unresolved D. The CDR3 consists of 14 residues. V lost 1 base and J 5 bases, leaving 12 bases between the germline ends. Germline V gene lookup returns CDR1 PRHDT and CDR2 FYEKMQ (reference sequence). The CDR3: CASSLDGRYHEQYF. Here the CDR3 DNA reads TGTGCCAGCAGCTTAGACGGGCGCTACCACGAGCAGTACTTC. Full variable domain (outside the CDR3, taken from reference TRBV13 and TRBJ2-7): AAGVIQSPRHLIKEKRETATLKCYPIPRHDTVYWYQQGPGQDPQFLISFYEKMQSDKGSIPDRFSAQQFSDYHSELNMSSLELGDSALYFCASSLDGRYHEQYFGPGTRLTVT.

The V gene is TRBV29-1, the J gene TRBJ2-7, with TRBD1 as a possible D gene (7 bases). This CDR3 spans 14 amino acids. Germline V gene data show CDR1 as SQVTM and CDR2 as ANQGSEA. V was cut by 6 bases and J by 2 bases, with 17 bases left in between. The DNA of the CDR3 is TGCAGCGTCCGCAGGGGGGTTTCGACCTACGAGCAGTACTTC. Translation: CSVRRGVSTYEQYF.

V usage is TRBV7-6 and J usage is TRBJ2-2; D unclear. V lost 1 base and J lost 3, with 6 bases in between. The CDR3 runs 14 residues. Germline values: CDR1 SGHVS, CDR2 FNYEAQ. The CDR3 region is CASSLGVHTGELFF. CDR3 sequence (DNA): TGTGCCAGCAGCTTAGGTGTCCACACCGGGGAGCTGTTTTTT.

This clone has only a few counts. CDR3 DNA: TGTGCCAGCAGCAAATCTGACAAAAGAACCTACGAGCAGTACTTC. Amino acid sequence: CASSKSDKRTYEQYF. The genes are TRBV21-1 and TRBJ2-7; the table's D call, TRBD1, was not checked against the DNA. TRBV21-1 is described as a pseudogene. The CDR3 contains 15 residues.

This chain connects TRBV5-6 to TRBJ2-7, with D unresolved. The CDR3 covers 16 residues. With 4 bases removed from V and 3 bases from J, the gap between germline ends came to 20 bases. Germline CDR1 reads SGHDT; CDR2 reads YYEEEE. CDR3: CASSPRLVSLIYEQYF. The CDR3 DNA follows: TGTGCCAGCAGCCCGAGACTGGTTAGCCTCATCTACGAGCAGTACTTC.

This clone has a single count. The rearrangement links TRBV6-1 to TRBJ1-4; weak D call: TRBD1 (6 bases). Germline CDR1 reads MNHNS; CDR2 reads SASEGT. V was cut by 4 bases and J by 8 bases, with 23 bases left in between. The CDR3 has 17 residues. Written as DNA, the CDR3 is TGTGCCAGCAGTGCCCAAGGGGGGTGGACACTGGGCGAAAAACTGTTTTTT. This gives the protein CASSAQGGWTLGEKLFF.

V usage is TRBV12-5 and J usage is TRBJ2-7; D gene ambiguous. CDR3 length: 17 amino acids. Germline lookup yields CDR1 LGHNT and CDR2 FRNRAP. Between the trimmed V and J ends, which lost 5 bases and 3 bases, there was a span of 23 bases. CDR3 nucleotide sequence: TGTGCTAGTGGTCCCAACCGTTGGGCAGGCGACCTCTACGAGCAGTACTTC. Encoded protein: CASGPNRWAGDLYEQYF.

V gene TRBV13 combines with J gene TRBJ2-7; D may be TRBD1 (6 bases). The CDR3 consists of 15 residues. Trimming stripped 5 bases from V and 1 base from J, with 15 bases between. Germline CDR1 and CDR2: PRHDT and FYEKMQ (reference sequence). CDR3 sequence reads: CASSPLQGRSYEQYF. The CDR3 DNA reads as TGTGCCAGCAGCCCACTACAGGGAAGGTCCTACGAGCAGTACTTC. The variable domain in full, with the rest retrieved from reference TRBV13 and TRBJ2-7, is AAGVIQSPRHLIKEKRETATLKCYPIPRHDTVYWYQQGPGQDPQFLISFYEKMQSDKGSIPDRFSAQQFSDYHSELNMSSLELGDSALYFCASSPLQGRSYEQYFGPGTRLTVT.

The CDR3 DNA sequence: TGCGCCAGCAGCCAAGGAAGGTTGGAGGCTTTCTTT. Translation: CASSQGRLEAFF. The chain links TRBV4-1 to TRBJ1-1; D not certain. The V and J ends lost 1 base and 11 bases respectively, with 11 bases between them. The CDR3 contains 12 residues. The germline CDR1 and CDR2 sequences are MGHRA and YSYEKL.

The chain links TRBV11-2 to TRBJ2-1; D unresolved. This CDR3 region has 15 residues. Germline loops: CDR1 SGHAT, CDR2 FQNNGV. V lost 1 base and J 0 bases, leaving 7 bases between the germline ends. CDR3 residues: CASSLVYNSYNEQFF. CDR3 sequence (DNA): TGTGCCAGCAGCTTAGTGTATAACTCCTACAATGAGCAGTTCTTC.